This TCR beta chain derives from a study of blood T cell repertoires in COVID-19. About the research overall: Sample material is recorded as cDNA or gDNA derived from T cells, B-cell-depleted T cells, or PBMCs.

The germline gives CDR1 LGHDT, CDR2 YNNKEL (reference sequence). This CDR3 comprises 16 residues. Trimming cost V 0 bases and J 2 bases; bases outside gene matches: 7. Authors' analysis steps: The assay estimated nucleated cells by amplifying reference gene primers. This table comes from immunoSEQ multiplex PCR, and its TCRdb copy is limited to in-frame clones, with some not included. The DNA was the basis for D and trimming; V, J and clone size are from that table. The sample consists of about 200,000 clones, more than 75% of them appearing once. The sample comprised peripheral blood. The TCR sequence derives from a woman at least 80 years old with acute or convalescent COVID-19. V usage is TRBV3-1 (or the pseudogene TRBV3-2) and J usage is TRBJ2-7, with 7 bases aligning to TRBD2. The CDR3 region is CASSQEVLAETYEQYF. In nucleotides, the CDR3 is TGTGCCAGCAGCCAAGAGGTGCTAGCGGAAACCTACGAGCAGTACTTC.